This T cell receptor (beta chain) was retrieved from a study of shared clonotypes between healthy human individuals. Study information: Participating donors consisted of two women and three men aged 18 to 49.

Profiled with immunoSEQ multiplex PCR; TCRdb holds only in-frame clones, not every one. The data contain roughly 2,000,000 clones, just under 95% of them singletons. Naive CD8 cells, CD45RO-negative and positively selected for CCR7, excluded terminally differentiated effector memory CD45RA+ cells. This TCR came from a man younger than 30 in good health. Some clones in this sample may be carry-over from other donors' samples. The material sequenced was naive CD8+ T cells from PBMCs.

The CDR3 coding sequence is TGTGCCTGGAGTGTGGAGGCTAGCGGAACCTACGAGCAGTACTTC. Its protein is CAWSVEASGTYEQYF. The chain recombines TRBV30 with TRBJ2-7; 7 bases match TRBD2. This CDR3 has 15 residues. CDR1 and CDR2 (germline): GTSNPN, SVGIG (reference sequence). Germline trimming cut 0 bases from V and 2 bases from J; bases unmatched to any gene: 7.